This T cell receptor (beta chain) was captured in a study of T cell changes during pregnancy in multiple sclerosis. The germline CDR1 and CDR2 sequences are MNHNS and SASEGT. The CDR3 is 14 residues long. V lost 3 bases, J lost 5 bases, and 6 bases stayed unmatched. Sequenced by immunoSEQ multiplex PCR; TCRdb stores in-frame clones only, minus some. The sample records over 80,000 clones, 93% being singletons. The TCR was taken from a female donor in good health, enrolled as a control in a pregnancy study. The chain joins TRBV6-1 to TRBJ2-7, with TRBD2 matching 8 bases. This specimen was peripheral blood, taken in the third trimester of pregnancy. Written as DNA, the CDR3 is TGTGCCAGCAGTGAGGGACTAGTACCACACGAGCAGTACTTC. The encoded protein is CASSEGLVPHEQYF.